This passage covers 32 T cell receptor beta chains from one sample sequenced in a study of blood T cells in healthy people across ages. Next came a second PCR, run for about 7 to 12 cycles, which used a sample-barcoded 5' primer along with a J-beta primer mix. TCRdb re-called the 5' RACE reads with MiXCR, one entry per CDR3 protein. This table has 550,000 to 750,000 distinct CDR3 sequences, roughly 21% appearing once. The material sequenced was blood. These receptors were taken from a man between 65 and 80 years old in good health.

This clonotype was detected ten times or more. The chain couples TRBV12-3 or TRBV12-4 to TRBJ1-2; no clear D. Between the trimmed V and J ends, which lost 6 bases and 6 bases, there was a span of 17 bases. This CDR3 contains 14 residues. The CDR3 here is CASSSLGRINGYTF. CDR3 coding DNA: TGTGCCAGCAGCTCCCTAGGAAGGATAAATGGCTACACCTTC.

The J gene is TRBJ2-5, the V gene TRBV3-1; perhaps TRBD2 as D (5 bases). The CDR3 has 14 amino acids. Germline CDR1 and CDR2: LGHDT and YNNKEL (reference sequence). The V gene lost 5 bases and the J gene lost 2 bases, with 12 bases spanning the gap. The CDR3 reads CASSREKGQETQYF. CDR3 nucleotide sequence: TGTGCCAGCAGCAGGGAGAAGGGTCAAGAGACCCAGTACTTC.

This rearrangement joins TRBV7-3 to TRBJ1-1; D may be TRBD1 (5 bases). V lost 6 bases and J lost 1, with 15 bases in between. Looked up from germline, CDR1 is SGHTA and CDR2 is FQGTGA. CDR3 length: 15 amino acids. The CDR3 region has the DNA TGTGCCAGCAGTTTGGGAGCAGGGCCGAACACTGAAGCTTTCTTT. It encodes CASSLGAGPNTEAFF.

This clonotype has only a few counts. The junction departs from germline at one end; a sequencing error may be responsible. The rearrangement uses TRBV20-1 and TRBJ2-7; 11 bases agree with TRBD2. This CDR3 comprises 15 residues. Germline V gene data show CDR1 as DFQATT and CDR2 as SNEGSKA (reference sequence). The CDR3 DNA sequence: TGTAGTGTCCACAACCCCGGGACTAGCGGCTACGAGCAGTACTTC. Its protein product is CSVHNPGTSGYEQYF.

This rearrangement joins TRBV2 to TRBJ2-1; 8 nucleotides agree with TRBD2. This CDR3 is built from 14 residues. Trimming cost V 4 bases and J 8 bases; bases outside gene matches: 7. Germline lookup yields CDR1 SNHLY and CDR2 FYNNEI. The CDR3 coding sequence is TGTGCCAGCAGTGGCCTACCCGGGAGGGATGAGCAGTTCTTC. Protein: CASSGLPGRDEQFF.

This clonotype was seen more than once but under ten times. The chain's CDR3 is CASSPGWTNEKLFF. The CDR3 DNA sequence: TGTGCCAGCAGCCCAGGGTGGACTAATGAAAAACTGTTTTTT. The chain uses TRBV7-6 and TRBJ1-4; TRBD1 is a possible D gene (5 bases). V lost 5 bases and J lost 2, with 9 bases in between. From germline, CDR1 is SGHVS and CDR2 FNYEAQ. The CDR3 runs 14 residues.

This chain uses TRBV7-2 with TRBJ2-5, with 13 bases matching TRBD2. V shed 2 bases, J shed 8 bases, and the junction held 14 bases outside the gene matches. The CDR3 sequence is 18 residues long. CDR1 and CDR2 from the germline V gene are SGHTA and FQGNSA. DNA of the CDR3: TGTGCCAGCAGCTTATGGCCCGGGACTAGCGGGAACTCCTCAACCCAGTACTTC. Protein sequence: CASSLWPGTSGNSSTQYF.

Details on this clonotype: This clone may be a read error of a much larger clone one base away. This chain links TRBV6-2 or TRBV6-3 with TRBJ2-7, with D possibly matching TRBD1 (5 bases). Trimming pared 4 bases from V and 3 bases from J, leaving 16 bases between. CDR1 and CDR2 (germline): MNHEY, SVGEGT. The CDR3 loop spans 15 amino acids. The CDR3 DNA reads as TGTGCCAGCAGTTCGATGAGGCAGGGAAACTACGAGCAGTACTTC. Its translation is CASSSMRQGNYEQYF.

This clonotype has only a few counts. The J gene is TRBJ1-4, the V gene TRBV25-1; tentatively, D is TRBD1 (5 bases). V was clipped by 0 bases and J by 10 bases, with 18 bases between them. The CDR3 consists of 16 residues. CDR1 and CDR2 (germline): MGHDK, SYGVNS. CDR3 residues: CASSEYTVGTGAKLFF. The CDR3 DNA is TGTGCCAGCAGTGAATACACAGTTGGGACCGGGGCAAAACTGTTTTTT.

The chain couples TRBV28 to TRBJ2-5; TRBD1 aligns across 10 bases. The J call may be faulty, since TRBJ2-1 better matches the DNA end. The CDR3 has 15 residues. Looked up from germline, CDR1 is MDHEN and CDR2 is SYDVKM. The DNA for the CDR3 is TGTGCCAGCAGTTTAGGGGACAGGGGCCACAATGAGCAGTTCTTC. Translating it yields CASSLGDRGHNEQFF.

The chain uses TRBV3-1 and TRBJ2-6, with D hard to call. V was pared by 4 bases and J by 0 bases, with 10 bases between. CDR3 length: 16 amino acids. Germline V gives CDR1 LGHDT, CDR2 YNNKEL (reference sequence). The CDR3 region has the DNA TGTGCCAGCAGCCCAGACACTTTCTCTGGGGCCAACGTCCTGACTTTC. Its protein product is CASSPDTFSGANVLTF. Drawing the rest from reference TRBV3-1 and TRBJ2-6, the complete variable domain is DTAVSQTPKYLVTQMGNDKSIKCEQNLGHDTMYWYKQDSKKFLKIMFSYNNKELIINETVPNRFSPKSPDKAHLNLHINSLELGDSAVYFCASSPDTFSGANVLTFGAGSRLTVL.

This clonotype has just a few counts. The chain combines TRBV6-5 with TRBJ2-7; 9 bases are shared with TRBD2. V was pared by 3 bases and J by 0 bases, with 3 bases of the junction left unmatched. CDR1 and CDR2 (germline): MNHEY, SVGAGI. The CDR3 contains 15 residues. This CDR3 reads CASSYQRGDSYEQYF. DNA of the CDR3: TGTGCCAGCAGTTATCAGCGGGGGGACTCCTACGAGCAGTACTTC.

This clonotype came up a few times. This chain connects TRBV12-3 or TRBV12-4 to TRBJ2-7; D possibly corresponds to TRBD2 (6 bases). V gave up 3 bases and J gave up 3 bases, with 9 bases separating them. There are 13 residues in the CDR3. The CDR3 sequence is CASSFPDYYEQYF. CDR3 nucleotide sequence: TGTGCCAGCAGTTTCCCGGACTACTACGAGCAGTACTTC.

This clonotype was observed a few times. This chain connects TRBV7-9 to TRBJ2-2, with 9 bases lining up with TRBD1. CDR3 length: 16 amino acids. The ends lost 3 bases at V and 6 bases at J; junction bases unmatched: 8. CDR1 is SEHNR, CDR2 FQNEAQ, per germline (reference sequence). The CDR3 bases are TGTGCCAGCAGCTTGCGGGGACAGGGAAGGGCCGGGGAGCTGTTTTTT. This translates into CASSLRGQGRAGELFF.

This clonotype was detected a few times. The chain links TRBV7-9 to TRBJ2-7, with D perhaps matching TRBD2 (7 bases). Germline V CDR1 and CDR2: SEHNR, FQNEAQ (reference sequence). Trimming stripped 5 bases from V and 6 bases from J, with 20 bases between. This CDR3 comprises 15 residues. The chain's CDR3 is CASSPTLGGASEQYF. The CDR3 DNA follows: TGTGCCAGCAGCCCCACTTTAGGGGGGGCCTCCGAGCAGTACTTC.

J is TRBJ2-7 and V is TRBV21-1; TRBD1 is taken as the D call from the table, unchecked against the DNA. TRBV21-1 is tagged as a pseudogene. The CDR3 runs 16 residues. This CDR3 is CASNKKGGQGTGEQYF. CDR3 DNA: TGTGCCAGCAACAAAAAGGGGGGACAGGGGACGGGCGAGCAGTACTTC.

The count of this clonotype is one. The chain links TRBV11-2 to TRBJ2-1; D is possibly TRBD1 (6 bases). The CDR3 totals 15 residues. CDR1 is SGHAT and CDR2 is FQNNGV in the germline V gene. Trimming stripped 4 bases from V and 4 bases from J, with 14 bases between. This CDR3 is CASSWDTWGYNEQFF. CDR3 bases: TGTGCCAGCAGCTGGGACACTTGGGGTTACAATGAGCAGTTCTTC.

The V and J genes are TRBV20-1 and TRBJ1-5; D perhaps matches TRBD1 (5 bases). V lost 6 bases and J 0 bases, leaving 15 bases between the germline ends. There are 15 residues in the CDR3. The germline CDR1 and CDR2 sequences are DFQATT and SNEGSKA (reference sequence). This chain's CDR3 is CSADAGRYSNQPQHF. CDR3 bases: TGCAGTGCGGACGCAGGGAGATATAGCAATCAGCCCCAGCATTTT.

This chain connects TRBV5-1 to TRBJ2-5; no clear D. The CDR3 is made up of 14 amino acids. Germline-derived CDR1 and CDR2 are SGHRS and YFSETQ. Trimming stripped 4 bases from V and 2 bases from J, with 12 bases between. In DNA form, the CDR3 reads TGCGCCAGCAGCATATGGGTGGGGCAAGAGACCCAGTACTTC. Protein product: CASSIWVGQETQYF.

In its sample, this clonotype was seen once. The chain joins TRBV28 to TRBJ1-5, with no clear D. Trimming cost V 8 bases and J 6 bases, with 20 bases left between them. CDR1 is MDHEN, CDR2 SYDVKM, per germline. This CDR3 region has 15 residues. CDR3 sequence (DNA): TGTGCCAGCGGTCCTATCCGGGGTTGGAGTCAGCCCCAGCATTTT. Translating gives CASGPIRGWSQPQHF.

The rearrangement joins TRBV4-3 to TRBJ2-5; D is perhaps TRBD1 or TRBD2 (5 bases each). The V and J ends lost 4 bases and 4 bases respectively, with 16 bases between them. Germline V gene sequence: CDR1 LGHNA, CDR2 YSLEER. CDR3 length: 15 amino acids. In DNA form, the CDR3 reads TGCGCCAGCAGCCGGATTGGGGGAGTTGGAGAGACCCAGTACTTC. Protein product: CASSRIGGVGETQYF.

This clonotype showed up many times. The V gene is TRBV7-9, the J gene TRBJ1-4, with 8 bases that match TRBD1. V was clipped by 4 bases and J by 8 bases; unmatched bases: 15. This CDR3 comprises 17 residues. Germline V gene sequence: CDR1 SEHNR, CDR2 FQNEAQ (reference sequence). The CDR3 DNA follows: TGTGCCAGCAGCTACCGCCGTCCGGACAGGGAAGGAGAAAAACTGTTTTTT. Its translation is CASSYRRPDREGEKLFF.

This clonotype was detected ten times or more. The chain combines TRBV28 with TRBJ2-1; 7 bases match TRBD2. The junction had 3 bases not matched to a gene; V was cut back by 2 bases and J by 2 bases. Germline V gene data show CDR1 as MDHEN and CDR2 as SYDVKM. This CDR3 contains 15 residues. CDR3 coding DNA: TGTGCCAGCAGTTTAGCGGGAGTCACCTACAATGAGCAGTTCTTC. This encodes CASSLAGVTYNEQFF.

This clonotype has just a few counts. The DNA of the CDR3 is TGTGCCATCAGTGAGCGACAGGGGGACACCGGGGAGCTGTTTTTT. It codes for CAISERQGDTGELFF. The chain uses TRBV10-3 and TRBJ2-2, with 9 positions matching TRBD1. V dropped 2 bases and J dropped 3; count of bases not matched to a gene: 1. CDR1 is ENHRY and CDR2 is SYGVKD in the germline V gene. The CDR3 extends over 15 amino acids.

This clonotype has just a few counts. V gene TRBV20-1 combines with J gene TRBJ2-3; 10 bases match TRBD2. The CDR3 contains 15 residues. Per germline, CDR1 DFQATT and CDR2 SNEGSKA (reference sequence). V shed 0 bases, J shed 6 bases, and the junction held 6 bases outside the gene matches. The CDR3: CSARESSGSGDTQYF. The CDR3 nucleotides are TGCAGTGCTAGAGAGTCTAGCGGGAGCGGCGATACGCAGTATTTT.

V usage is TRBV6-5 and J usage is TRBJ2-2; 7 positions match TRBD2. Trimming at V came to 2 bases and at J to 4 bases, leaving 7 bases not matched to a gene. CDR3 size: 16 residues. CDR1 is MNHEY and CDR2 is SVGAGI in the germline V gene. In DNA form, the CDR3 reads TGTGCCAGCAGTTACGGGGCGGGAGTGGGCACCGGGGAGCTGTTTTTT. This gives the protein CASSYGAGVGTGELFF.

The chain is built from TRBV4-3 and TRBJ2-3, with TRBD2 identical over 10 bases. CDR1 and CDR2 (germline): LGHNA, YSLEER. The length of the CDR3 is 17 residues. The V segment lost 1 base and the J segment 5 bases; nucleotides outside the gene matches: 9. For the CDR3, the DNA is TGCGCCAGCAGCCAAGCGGGACTAGCGAGAAGGGGAGATACGCAGTATTTT. The encoded protein is CASSQAGLARRGDTQYF.

V usage is TRBV29-1 and J usage is TRBJ1-3; D unclear. The germline V and J ends were trimmed by 6 bases and 0 bases, with 12 bases remaining between them. Germline V gene sequence: CDR1 SQVTM, CDR2 ANQGSEA. The CDR3 length is 14 residues. CDR3 sequence reads: CSVHNVASGNTIYF. The CDR3 DNA reads TGCAGCGTCCATAACGTTGCCTCTGGAAACACCATATATTTT.

V and J are TRBV6-1 and TRBJ2-5, with TRBD2 as a possible D gene (5 bases). The V and J ends lost 6 bases and 3 bases respectively, with 14 bases between them. Germline assignment: CDR1 MNHNS and CDR2 SASEGT. This CDR3 contains 14 residues. In DNA form, the CDR3 reads TGTGCCAGCAGGAGGGCGGGCGCTGAAGAGACCCAGTACTTC. Amino acids: CASRRAGAEETQYF.

This clonotype came up a few times. The rearrangement links TRBV7-9 to TRBJ2-5; D might be TRBD1 (5 bases). The CDR3 has 16 amino acids. V lost 5 bases to trimming and J lost 2 bases, with 18 bases between them. Germline CDR1 reads SEHNR; CDR2 reads FQNEAQ (reference sequence). The CDR3 loop is CASSQGRALGQETQYF. DNA of the CDR3: TGTGCCAGCAGCCAGGGAAGGGCGTTAGGGCAAGAGACCCAGTACTTC.

A remark on this clonotype: One end of the junction varies from germline; a read error may be responsible. J is TRBJ2-7 and V is TRBV6-2 or TRBV6-3; no definite D call. The CDR3 runs 13 residues. The V gene's germline CDR1 is MNHEY and CDR2 SVGEGT. CDR3 sequence: CASSYPYDSGLCF. DNA for the CDR3: TGTGCCAGCAGTTACCCCTACGACTCCGGGTTGTGCTTC.

The gene calls are TRBV7-9 and TRBJ1-1, with 11 positions matching TRBD1. The V and J ends lost 5 bases and 5 bases, in that order; junction bases with no gene match: 4. CDR1 SEHNR and CDR2 FQNEAQ come from the germline V gene (reference sequence). The CDR3 is 14 residues long. As DNA, the CDR3 is TGTGCCAGCAGCCTGGGACAGGGGGTTACTGAAGCTTTCTTT. Translation: CASSLGQGVTEAFF.